This section outlines one TCR beta chain sequence together with its context. The antigen is undetermined. At the end of about ten days of culture, CD4+ T cells were isolated. All vaccine recipients tested negative for nucleocapsid antibodies and had never contracted SARS-CoV-2 infection. The data were produced by immunoSEQ multiplex PCR, yet TCRdb's version contains in-frame clones alone and is incomplete. The sample includes 45,000 to 60,000 clones, about 80% of them seen just once. These data are taken from a study of vaccination effects on CD4 cells after COVID-19. Across the study: Each participant was given two doses of one vaccine (BNT162b2 or mRNA-1273). Study-wide points: At late timepoints after vaccination, vaccine- and infection-induced clones shrank markedly.

The V and J ends lost 3 bases and 2 bases respectively, with 2 bases between them. The germline CDR1 and CDR2 sequences are SGDLS and YYNGEE. The CDR3 contains 11 residues. This receptor was identified in a human donor who received a COVID-19 vaccine. The chain recombines TRBV9 with TRBJ1-2; D gene uncertain. The starting material was CD4+ T cells from PBMCs cultured without peptide, obtained before COVID-19 vaccination. The CDR3 DNA sequence: TGTGCCAGCAGCGGCAACTATGGCTACACCTTC. Its translation: CASSGNYGYTF.